This entry concerns a single TCR beta chain. These data come from a study of T cell changes during pregnancy in multiple sclerosis. CDR1 MNHNY and CDR2 SVGAGI come from the germline V gene (reference sequence). Trimming removed 5 bases at V and 6 bases at J, with 8 bases between. This CDR3 has 11 amino acids. Data came from immunoSEQ multiplex PCR; TCRdb stores just in-frame clones and leaves some out. This table holds about 40,000 clones, approximately 92% found once. This clonotype was obtained from a female donor with multiple sclerosis, enrolled in a pregnancy study. V is TRBV6-6 and J is TRBJ2-7; D perhaps matches TRBD1 (5 bases). Sequencing was performed on peripheral blood, taken before pregnancy. The chain's CDR3 is CASSRTTEQYF. Written as DNA, the CDR3 is TGTGCCAGCAGTAGGACAACCGAGCAGTACTTC.